These 27 T cell receptor beta chains were sequenced from one sample in a study of T cells after yellow fever vaccination (dated by TCRdb to the late 2010s). Library prep was done by 5' RACE. The run used an Illumina NovaSeq 6000. The public reads were reanalyzed by TCRdb: fastp trimming at Q25, MiXCR alignment, in-frame beta chains only. CDR3 protein sequences are deduplicated, and each keeps its most common genes and DNA. The sample yields some 320,000 distinct CDR3 sequences; around 9.3% were counted once. The top ten constitute around 3.3% of the sample. Sample treatment or condition, as interpreted from the label and publication: live attenuated yellow fever vaccine strain. The sample was CD4+ T cells sorted from PBMCs, taken 5 days after the yellow fever booster vaccination. The source is a man in his late teens or twenties who received the YFV17D yellow fever vaccine.

This rearrangement joins TRBV25-1 to TRBJ1-4; D is unresolved. The CDR3 extends over 16 amino acids. With 1 base removed from V and 3 bases from J, the gap between germline ends came to 12 bases. CDR1 is MGHDK, CDR2 SYGVNS, per germline. CDR3 nucleotide sequence: TGTGCCAGCAGTGAATTTATGGCAGCACCTAATGAAAAACTGTTTTTT. This gives the protein CASSEFMAAPNEKLFF.

A few counts support this clonotype. This chain joins TRBV9 and TRBJ2-3; D possibly matches TRBD1 or TRBD2 (5 bases each). V was clipped by 2 bases and J by 6 bases, with 13 bases between them. The CDR3 extends over 14 amino acids. Germline V CDR1 and CDR2: SGDLS, YYNGEE. The CDR3 region has the DNA TGTGCCAGCAGCGTCGGGACCCGGCGGGATACGCAGTATTTT. Translated: CASSVGTRRDTQYF.

This clonotype has more than one count but fewer than ten. V usage is TRBV12-3 or TRBV12-4 and J usage is TRBJ1-5; D call uncertain. The CDR3 spans 13 residues. Trimming cost V 3 bases and J 3 bases, with 6 bases left between them. CDR3 in DNA: TGTGCCAGCAGTTTTCGGACCAATCAGCCCCAGCATTTT. It codes for CASSFRTNQPQHF.

The chain links TRBV7-9 to TRBJ1-6; no reliable D call. The CDR3 covers 14 residues. The germline V gene encodes CDR1 SEHNR and CDR2 FQNEAQ (reference sequence). The V end lost 1 base, the J end lost 5 bases, and 6 bases lay between the germline ends. CDR3 DNA: TGTGCCAGCAGCTTAGGATCGGATAATTCACCCCTCCACTTT. Residues: CASSLGSDNSPLHF.

The rearrangement joins TRBV28 to TRBJ1-1, with D tentatively TRBD1 (5 bases). The CDR3 contains 15 residues. V was trimmed by 2 bases and J by 4 bases, leaving 14 bases between them. CDR1 and CDR2 (germline): MDHEN, SYDVKM. The CDR3 DNA reads TGTGCCAGCAGTTTAGGAGGGACCTGGGGCACTGAAGCTTTCTTT. Residues: CASSLGGTWGTEAFF. The complete variable domain, with remaining parts taken from reference TRBV28 and TRBJ1-1, reads DVKVTQSSRYLVKRTGEKVFLECVQDMDHENMFWYRQDPGLGLRLIYFSYDVKMKEKGDIPEGYSVSREKKERFSLILESASTNQTSMYLCASSLGGTWGTEAFFGQGTRLTVV.

This clonotype turned up a few times. The CDR3 loop reads CSARDPGGFVEPQHF. CDR3 coding DNA: TGCAGTGCTAGAGATCCGGGTGGGTTCGTGGAGCCCCAGCATTTT. This chain connects TRBV20-1 to TRBJ1-5; D unclear. Germline V gives CDR1 DFQATT, CDR2 SNEGSKA (reference sequence). Trimming took 0 bases from V and 8 from J, leaving 17 bases between them. The CDR3 runs to 15 residues.

The chain has TRBV3-1 and TRBJ2-7; D is unclear. Germline V lookup: CDR1 LGHDT, CDR2 YNNKEL (reference sequence). The CDR3 totals 14 residues. Deletions cut 2 bases from V and 1 base from J, with 9 bases between. CDR3 residues: CASSQFSESYEQYF. The CDR3 DNA reads as TGTGCCAGCAGCCAATTTAGTGAGTCCTACGAGCAGTACTTC.

The chain uses TRBV6-6 and TRBJ1-4, with 7 bases matching TRBD1. This CDR3 has 17 amino acids. Germline V gene data show CDR1 as MNHNY and CDR2 as SVGAGI (reference sequence). V lost 5 bases to trimming and J lost 4 bases; unmatched junction nucleotides: 13. In DNA form, the CDR3 reads TGTGCCAGCAGTAACGCCGGGACAGTCGGATTTAATGAAAAACTGTTTTTT. Its translation is CASSNAGTVGFNEKLFF.

This clonotype showed up just a few times. This sequence joins TRBV5-8 and TRBJ1-2; no firm D call. The germline V and J ends were trimmed by 6 bases and 7 bases, with 10 bases remaining between them. The CDR3 spans 11 residues. In germline, CDR1 is SGHTS, CDR2 YDEGEE. For the CDR3, the DNA is TGTGCCAGCACCGATCGCGCTGGCTACACCTTC. As protein: CASTDRAGYTF.

This chain joins TRBV10-3 and TRBJ1-2, with 9 bases that match TRBD1. The CDR3 covers 15 residues. The germline gives CDR1 ENHRY, CDR2 SYGVKD. The V and J ends lost 2 bases and 5 bases, in that order; junction bases with no gene match: 6. CDR3 sequence: CAISEAPGQGYGYTF. The CDR3 DNA is TGTGCCATCAGTGAGGCCCCGGGACAGGGTTATGGCTACACCTTC.

This clonotype was seen only a few times. The chain recombines TRBV5-1 with TRBJ2-1, with 12 bases that match TRBD1. Germline V gives CDR1 SGHRS, CDR2 YFSETQ. This CDR3 region has 15 residues. Trimming removed 0 bases from V and 15 bases from J; junction bases left unmatched: 10. The CDR3 sequence: CASSLAGTGGFTTFF. In nucleotides, the CDR3 is TGCGCCAGCAGCTTGGCCGGGACAGGGGGCTTCACGACGTTCTTC.

V gene TRBV7-2 combines with J gene TRBJ2-5; D ambiguous. The CDR3 loop spans 13 amino acids. V was clipped by 5 bases and J by 2 bases, with 9 bases between them. Per germline, CDR1 SGHTA and CDR2 FQGNSA. The CDR3 spells CASSPIKQETQYF. In DNA, the CDR3 is TGTGCCAGCAGCCCAATCAAACAAGAGACCCAGTACTTC.

The rearrangement uses TRBV5-8 and TRBJ1-2; D not resolved. The CDR3 spans 11 residues. V was shortened by 4 bases and J by 8 bases, with 9 bases between the two germline ends. CDR1 is SGHTS, CDR2 YDEGEE, per germline. CDR3 residues: CASSRQSGYTF. In nucleotides, the CDR3 is TGTGCCAGCAGCCGCCAGAGCGGCTACACCTTC.

V gene TRBV24-1 combines with J gene TRBJ2-3; 7 nucleotides agree with TRBD1. Germline V lookup: CDR1 KGHDR, CDR2 SFDVKD. The CDR3 has 18 amino acids. V lost 2 bases and J lost 0; bases outside the gene matches: 10. The CDR3 protein is CATSDSLTGVTSTDTQYF. The CDR3 DNA sequence: TGTGCCACCAGTGATTCTCTCACAGGGGTCACTAGCACAGATACGCAGTATTTT.

Only a few counts were recorded for this clonotype. The chain is built from TRBV4-3 and TRBJ2-7; maybe TRBD2 (6 bases). There are 16 residues in the CDR3. V gave up 0 bases and J gave up 3 bases, with 15 bases separating them. Germline V gene sequence: CDR1 LGHNA, CDR2 YSLEER. Here the CDR3 DNA reads TGCGCCAGCAGCCAAGATTGGACGGAGGGGTACTACGAGCAGTACGTC. This sequence encodes CASSQDWTEGYYEQYV.

This clonotype appeared many times. The V call is TRBV6-6, the J call TRBJ1-6; D gene unclear. The CDR3 length is 12 residues. V was trimmed by 8 bases and J by 9 bases, leaving 11 bases between them. Germline V gives CDR1 MNHNY, CDR2 SVGAGI (reference sequence). In DNA, the CDR3 is TGTGCCAGCGGCCAGGATAGTTCACCCCTCCACTTT. It specifies CASGQDSSPLHF.

This chain connects TRBV5-1 to TRBJ2-3, with D tentatively TRBD2 (5 bases). Between the trimmed V and J ends, which lost 1 base and 1 base, there was a span of 16 bases. Germline V gene sequence: CDR1 SGHRS, CDR2 YFSETQ. The CDR3 consists of 17 residues. CDR3 coding DNA: TGCGCCAGCAGCTTGTATGGATCGAGGGCGGGCACAGATACGCAGTATTTT. Translating gives CASSLYGSRAGTDTQYF.

V is TRBV4-2 and J is TRBJ2-2; D possibly corresponds to TRBD1 (5 bases). V was pared by 0 bases and J by 4 bases, with 18 bases between. The CDR3 has 18 amino acids. From germline, CDR1 is LGHNA and CDR2 YNFKEQ. The CDR3 is CASSQDLFPNTGTGELFF. The CDR3 DNA reads TGTGCCAGCAGCCAAGATTTATTCCCTAACACAGGCACCGGGGAGCTGTTTTTT.

This clonotype was picked up a small number of times. The gene calls are TRBV15 and TRBJ2-7, with 7 bases aligning to TRBD2. The J segment lost 4 bases and the V segment lost 0 bases, leaving 6 bases of the junction unmatched. CDR1 is LNHNV and CDR2 is YYDKDF in the germline V gene (reference sequence). The CDR3 sequence is 15 residues long. The CDR3 region is CATSRDRGEGYEQYF. The CDR3 coding sequence is TGTGCCACCAGCAGAGATCGGGGGGAAGGTTACGAGCAGTACTTC. The complete variable domain, with remaining parts taken from reference TRBV15 and TRBJ2-7, reads DAMVIQNPRYQVTQFGKPVTLSCSQTLNHNVMYWYQQKSSQAPKLLFHYYDKDFNNEADTPDNFQSRRPNTSFCFLDIRSPGLGDTAMYLCATSRDRGEGYEQYFGPGTRLTVT.

The table lists this clonotype with a few counts. This likely stems from a read error, as it lies one base from a far larger clone. The J gene is TRBJ2-5, the V gene TRBV5-6; D uncertain. In germline, CDR1 is SGHDT, CDR2 YYEEEE. The germline V and J ends were trimmed by 4 bases and 3 bases, with 4 bases remaining between them. CDR3 length equals 11 residues. The CDR3 spells CASSRKETQYF. In DNA, the CDR3 is TGTGCCAGCAGCCGAAAAGAGACCCAGTACTTC.

In its sample, this clonotype was seen a few times. V usage is TRBV11-2 and J usage is TRBJ2-7; TRBD1 matches 11 bases. Losses at the gene ends were 6 bases for V and 3 bases for J; bases not matched to a gene: 7. Germline V CDR1 and CDR2: SGHAT, FQNNGV. This CDR3 has 15 amino acids. The CDR3 sequence: CASRQGQGDHYEQYF. In nucleotides, the CDR3 is TGTGCCAGCAGACAGGGACAGGGGGACCACTACGAGCAGTACTTC.

In its sample, this clonotype was seen a few times. One end of the junction fails to match germline, which may point to a read error. CDR3 sequence: CASSSITSGRRVF. The CDR3 nucleotides are TGCGCCAGCAGCTCGATTACTAGCGGGAGGCGGGTCTTC. V is TRBV5-1 and J is TRBJ2-1, with 12 bases fitting TRBD2. Germline V lookup: CDR1 SGHRS, CDR2 YFSETQ. The CDR3 totals 13 residues.

This clonotype was counted between two and nine times. J is TRBJ1-5 and V is TRBV20-1, with D possibly being TRBD1 (6 bases). Trimming took off 5 bases at V and 7 bases at J, with 18 bases between the two ends. Germline V gene data show CDR1 as DFQATT and CDR2 as SNEGSKA (reference sequence). The CDR3 covers 14 residues. The CDR3, as DNA: TGCAGTGCTGGGGAGGCCAGGGGACGGCAGCCCCAGCATTTT. It translates to CSAGEARGRQPQHF.

CDR3 sequence reads: CASSPSWASETQYF. The CDR3 DNA reads TGTGCCAGCAGTCCTAGTTGGGCTTCGGAGACCCAGTACTTC. The chain links TRBV6-2 or TRBV6-3 to TRBJ2-5, with D unresolved. Germline lookup yields CDR1 MNHEY and CDR2 SVGEGT. V was cut by 5 bases and J by 5 bases, with 15 bases left in between. The CDR3 extends over 14 amino acids.

The chain links TRBV11-2 to TRBJ1-1; D remains unclear. Trimming removed 5 bases at V and 0 bases at J, with 7 bases between. This CDR3 is built from 13 residues. CDR1 SGHAT and CDR2 FQNNGV come from the germline V gene. The CDR3 spells CASSIGLNTEAFF. The CDR3, as DNA: TGTGCCAGCAGCATAGGACTGAACACTGAAGCTTTCTTT.

This rearrangement joins TRBV6-5 to TRBJ2-5, with 14 positions matching TRBD2. V trimming: 6 bases; J trimming: 3 bases; junction bases outside the gene matches: 12. CDR1 and CDR2 (germline): MNHEY, SVGAGI. The CDR3 is made up of 18 amino acids. In DNA form, the CDR3 reads TGTGCCAGCAGACAAAACCTTCCGGGACTAGCGGGAGAAGAGACCCAGTACTTC. It translates to CASRQNLPGLAGEETQYF.

This clonotype was observed a few times. The genes are TRBV7-3 and TRBJ1-2, with D perhaps TRBD1 (6 bases). The CDR3 is 15 amino acids. Trimming shortened V by 5 bases and J by 3 bases, and 16 bases separated the two germline ends. Germline V gene lookup returns CDR1 SGHTA and CDR2 FQGTGA. The CDR3 loop reads CASSPGRGPYYGYTF. The CDR3 DNA reads TGTGCCAGCAGCCCAGGCAGGGGACCTTACTATGGCTACACCTTC.